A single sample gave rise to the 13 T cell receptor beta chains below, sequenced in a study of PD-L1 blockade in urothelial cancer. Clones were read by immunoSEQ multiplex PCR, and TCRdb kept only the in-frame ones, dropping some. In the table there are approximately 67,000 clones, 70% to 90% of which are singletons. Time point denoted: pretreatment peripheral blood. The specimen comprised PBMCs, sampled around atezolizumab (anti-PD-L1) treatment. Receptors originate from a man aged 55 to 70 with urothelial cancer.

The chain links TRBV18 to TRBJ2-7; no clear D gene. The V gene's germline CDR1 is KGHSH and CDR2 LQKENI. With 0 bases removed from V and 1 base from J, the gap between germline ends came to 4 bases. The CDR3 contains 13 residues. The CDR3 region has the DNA TGTGCCAGCTCACCACCGCAGTCCTACGAGCAGTACTTC. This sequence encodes CASSPPQSYEQYF.

Written as DNA, the CDR3 is TGCGCCAGCAGCGAGGACAGCTCCTACGAGCAGTACTTC. Translation gives CASSEDSSYEQYF. The chain has TRBV5-1 and TRBJ2-7; D perhaps matches TRBD1 (6 bases). The germline gives CDR1 SGHRS, CDR2 YFSETQ. CDR3 size: 13 residues. V was clipped by 4 bases and J by 0 bases, with 8 bases between them.

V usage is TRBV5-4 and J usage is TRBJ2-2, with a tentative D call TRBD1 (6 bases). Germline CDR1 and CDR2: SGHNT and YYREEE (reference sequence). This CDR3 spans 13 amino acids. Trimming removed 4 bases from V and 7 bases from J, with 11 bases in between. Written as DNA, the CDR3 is TGTGCCAGCAGCCACAGGGTCCTCGGGGAGCTGTTTTTT. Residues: CASSHRVLGELFF.

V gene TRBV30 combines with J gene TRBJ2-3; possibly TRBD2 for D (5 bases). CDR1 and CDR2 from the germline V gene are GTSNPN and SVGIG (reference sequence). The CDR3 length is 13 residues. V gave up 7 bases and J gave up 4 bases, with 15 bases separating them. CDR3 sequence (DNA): TGTGCCTCGACACGGCTAGCCTCAGATACGCAGTATTTT. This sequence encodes CASTRLASDTQYF.

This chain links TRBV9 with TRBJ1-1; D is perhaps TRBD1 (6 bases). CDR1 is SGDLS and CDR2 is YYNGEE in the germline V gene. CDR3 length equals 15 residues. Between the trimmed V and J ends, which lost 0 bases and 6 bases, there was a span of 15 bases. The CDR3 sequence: CASSVVGGGASEAFF. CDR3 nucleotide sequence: TGTGCCAGCAGCGTAGTAGGAGGGGGGGCATCTGAAGCTTTCTTT.

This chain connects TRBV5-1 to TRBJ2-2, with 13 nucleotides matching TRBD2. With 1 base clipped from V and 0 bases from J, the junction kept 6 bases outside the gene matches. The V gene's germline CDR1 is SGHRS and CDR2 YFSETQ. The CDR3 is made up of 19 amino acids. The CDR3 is CASSLSTSGGLANTGELFF. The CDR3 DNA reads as TGCGCCAGCAGCTTGTCGACTAGCGGGGGGCTCGCGAACACCGGGGAGCTGTTTTTT.

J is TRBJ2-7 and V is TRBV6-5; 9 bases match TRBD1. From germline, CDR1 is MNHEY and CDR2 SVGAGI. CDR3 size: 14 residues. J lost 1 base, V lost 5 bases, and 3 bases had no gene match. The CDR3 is CASSKGTGSYEQYF. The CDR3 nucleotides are TGTGCCAGCAGTAAAGGGACAGGGTCCTACGAGCAGTACTTC.

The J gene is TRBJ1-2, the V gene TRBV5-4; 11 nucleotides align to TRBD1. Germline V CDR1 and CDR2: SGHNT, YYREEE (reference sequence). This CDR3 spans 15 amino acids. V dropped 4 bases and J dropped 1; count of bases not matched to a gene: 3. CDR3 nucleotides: TGTGCCAGCAGCAGGGGACAGGGGGGTAACTATGGCTACACCTTC. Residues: CASSRGQGGNYGYTF.

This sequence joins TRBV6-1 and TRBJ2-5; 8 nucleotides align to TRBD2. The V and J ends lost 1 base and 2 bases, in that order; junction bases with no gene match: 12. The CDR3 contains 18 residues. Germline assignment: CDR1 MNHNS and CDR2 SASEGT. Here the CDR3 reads CASSEERGGPTRQETQYF. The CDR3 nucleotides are TGTGCCAGCAGTGAAGAACGGGGGGGGCCAACTAGGCAAGAGACCCAGTACTTC.

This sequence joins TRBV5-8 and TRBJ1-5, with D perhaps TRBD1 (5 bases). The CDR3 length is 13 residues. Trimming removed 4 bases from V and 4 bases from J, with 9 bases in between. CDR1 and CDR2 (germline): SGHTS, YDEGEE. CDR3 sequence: CASSTDRNQPQHF. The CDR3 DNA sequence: TGTGCCAGCAGCACAGACAGAAATCAGCCCCAGCATTTT.

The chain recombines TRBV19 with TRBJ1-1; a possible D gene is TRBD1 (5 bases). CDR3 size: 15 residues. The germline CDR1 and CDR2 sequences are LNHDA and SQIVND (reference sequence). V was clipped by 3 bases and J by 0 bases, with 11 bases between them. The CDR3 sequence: CASSIRVPLNTEAFF. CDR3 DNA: TGTGCCAGTAGTATCAGGGTACCTTTGAACACTGAAGCTTTCTTT. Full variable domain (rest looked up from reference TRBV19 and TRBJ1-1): DGGITQSPKYLFRKEGQNVTLSCEQNLNHDAMYWYRQDPGQGLRLIYYSQIVNDFQKGDIAEGYSVSREKKESFPLTVTSAQKNPTAFYLCASSIRVPLNTEAFFGQGTRLTVV.

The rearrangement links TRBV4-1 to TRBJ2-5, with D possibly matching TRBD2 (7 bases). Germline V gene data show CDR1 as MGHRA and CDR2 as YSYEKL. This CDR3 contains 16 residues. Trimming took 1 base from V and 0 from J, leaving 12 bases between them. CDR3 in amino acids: CASSQVRGGHQETQYF. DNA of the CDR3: TGCGCCAGCAGCCAAGTGAGGGGGGGGCACCAAGAGACCCAGTACTTC.

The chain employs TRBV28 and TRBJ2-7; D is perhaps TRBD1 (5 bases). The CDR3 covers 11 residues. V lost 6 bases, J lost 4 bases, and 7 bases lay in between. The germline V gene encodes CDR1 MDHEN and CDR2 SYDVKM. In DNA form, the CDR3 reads TGTGCCAGCAGAACAGGATACGAGCAGTACTTC. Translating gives CASRTGYEQYF.